The present TCR beta chain was sequenced within a study of identical twins. The study, taken as a whole, reports: Out-of-frame beta chain sequences displayed weaker excess sharing between twins. Within cord blood, abundant beta clonotypes carried fewer insertions, but memory repertoires showed no such trend. Analyses of zero insertions could be partly confounded by invariant MAIT and iNKT cells.

MiXCR, run by TCRdb on the 5' RACE reads, gives a single entry per CDR3 protein. The data hold approximately 220,000 distinct CDR3 sequences, with about 7.5% observed a single time. This clonotype was recorded at least ten times. Antigen: not known. CDR3 length: 12 amino acids. CDR1 SQVTM and CDR2 ANQGSEA come from the germline V gene. These data also featured in a second study, about yellow fever vaccine responses in identical twins.

V is TRBV29-1 and J is TRBJ1-5; 8 bases are a match to TRBD1. This sequence was found in a woman younger than 30 in good health. The specimen sequenced was memory (CD45RO+) T cells sorted from blood. CDR3 in amino acids: CSAKTGDQPQHF. The CDR3, as DNA: TGCAGTGCTAAGACAGGGGATCAGCCCCAGCATTTT.